Below, 20 T cell receptor beta chains from the same sample are listed, as sequenced in a study of T cell repertoires in cytomegalovirus infection. Each CDR3 protein is one row after TCRdb ran MiXCR on the reads. Of 350,000 to 550,000 distinct CDR3 sequences in the sample, about 33% were seen once. The sequenced material came from PBMCs. The receptors derive from a human donor in good health (CMV status not recorded). Some clones in this sample may be carry-over from other donors' samples.

This clonotype showed up many times. The rearrangement uses TRBV7-2 and TRBJ1-2, with D perhaps matching TRBD1 (6 bases). CDR1 is SGHTA and CDR2 is FQGNSA in the germline V gene. The CDR3 totals 11 residues. Between the trimmed V and J ends, which lost 6 bases and 8 bases, there was a span of 10 bases. CDR3 sequence reads: CASRAGDGYTF. DNA of the CDR3: TGTGCCAGCAGGGCAGGGGACGGCTACACCTTC.

This clonotype came up many times. The CDR3 DNA is TGTGCCAGCAGCTCCGCCGGGACTAGCGGGGAGAGCTCCTACAATGAGCAGTTCTTC. Protein product: CASSSAGTSGESSYNEQFF. The V and J genes are TRBV11-2 and TRBJ2-1; 13 positions match TRBD2. CDR3 length: 19 amino acids. J was trimmed by 0 bases and V by 4 bases; bases with no gene match: 9. Germline V gives CDR1 SGHAT, CDR2 FQNNGV.

V is TRBV2 and J is TRBJ2-2, with D hard to call. There are 13 residues in the CDR3. V was clipped by 6 bases and J by 1 base, with 6 bases between them. Germline CDR1 reads SNHLY; CDR2 reads FYNNEI. The CDR3 coding sequence is TGTGCCAGCAGACCAGGGAACACCGGGGAGCTGTTTTTT. Amino acids: CASRPGNTGELFF.

A single count supports this clonotype. A single base separates this from a much larger clone, so it may be a read error. The rearrangement uses TRBV6-5 and TRBJ1-1; perhaps TRBD1 as D (6 bases). CDR3 length: 14 residues. Germline V gene sequence: CDR1 MNHEY, CDR2 SVGAGI. The ends were cut back, 5 bases at V and 7 bases at J, with 17 bases in the middle. The CDR3 region has the DNA TGTGCCAGCAGTCAGACAGGTTTACGGATTGAAGCTTTCTTT. It encodes CASSQTGLRIEAFF.

This clonotype turned up a few times. V gene TRBV11-2 combines with J gene TRBJ2-1; D might be TRBD1 (6 bases). Trimming left V 4 bases short and J 3 bases short, with 13 bases between. CDR3 length: 15 amino acids. The V gene's germline CDR1 is SGHAT and CDR2 FQNNGV. CDR3 loop: CASSSTGTYYNEQFF. The CDR3, as DNA: TGTGCCAGCAGCTCCACCGGGACATACTACAATGAGCAGTTCTTC.

This chain uses TRBV7-9 with TRBJ1-4; D uncertain. This CDR3 comprises 15 residues. The V end was cut by 1 base, the J end by 8 bases, with 14 bases between. Germline V gene lookup returns CDR1 SEHNR and CDR2 FQNEAQ (reference sequence). The CDR3 loop is CASSLGGREGEKLFF. The CDR3 coding sequence is TGTGCCAGCAGCTTAGGGGGTCGGGAAGGCGAAAAACTGTTTTTT. Variable domain in full (rest from reference TRBV7-9 and TRBJ1-4): DTGVSQNPRHKITKRGQNVTFRCDPISEHNRLYWYRQTLGQGPEFLTYFQNEAQLEKSRLLSDRFSAERPKGSFSTLEIQRTEQGDSAMYLCASSLGGREGEKLFFGSGTQLSVL.

This clonotype was recorded a few times. This sequence joins TRBV6-2 or TRBV6-3 and TRBJ1-5; 7 nucleotides align to TRBD1. This CDR3 spans 15 amino acids. With 4 bases clipped from V and 6 bases from J, the junction kept 9 bases outside the gene matches. The germline V gene has CDR1 MNHEY and CDR2 SVGEGT. CDR3 in amino acids: CASSSPLTGAQPQHF. The CDR3 nucleotides read TGTGCCAGCAGTTCCCCCCTCACAGGGGCTCAGCCCCAGCATTTT.

The J gene is TRBJ2-7, the V gene TRBV15; weak D call: TRBD1 (6 bases). The CDR3 is 13 residues long. Germline values: CDR1 LNHNV, CDR2 YYDKDF (reference sequence). V was pared by 5 bases and J by 3 bases, with 11 bases between. For the CDR3, the DNA is TGTGCCACCAGCGTAGGACAGATCTACGAGCAGTACTTC. Its protein is CATSVGQIYEQYF.

The chain carries TRBV15 and TRBJ1-2; no definite D call. Trimming left V 0 bases short and J 2 bases short, with 10 bases between. Germline lookup yields CDR1 LNHNV and CDR2 YYDKDF (reference sequence). The length of the CDR3 is 15 residues. The CDR3 DNA sequence: TGTGCCACCAGCAGAGAACCGGGAGGGAACTATGGCTACACCTTC. This gives the protein CATSREPGGNYGYTF. Combining the CDR3 with reference TRBV15 and TRBJ1-2 gives the whole variable domain DAMVIQNPRYQVTQFGKPVTLSCSQTLNHNVMYWYQQKSSQAPKLLFHYYDKDFNNEADTPDNFQSRRPNTSFCFLDIRSPGLGDTAMYLCATSREPGGNYGYTFGSGTRLTVV.

The table lists this clonotype with a count of one. The V call is TRBV7-9, the J call TRBJ2-7; 8 nucleotides agree with TRBD2. The CDR3 totals 13 residues. Germline assignment: CDR1 SEHNR and CDR2 FQNEAQ (reference sequence). The trim removed 8 bases at V and 4 bases at J, leaving 7 bases unmatched. The CDR3: CASEASGRYEQYF. CDR3 nucleotide sequence: TGTGCCAGCGAGGCTAGCGGGCGATACGAGCAGTACTTC.

The chain carries TRBV29-1 and TRBJ1-1, with D unclear. The CDR3 is 14 residues long. The ends were cut back, 5 bases at V and 5 bases at J, with 18 bases in the middle. Germline V gene lookup returns CDR1 SQVTM and CDR2 ANQGSEA. The CDR3 reads CSVLTFEGETEAFF. The CDR3 coding sequence is TGCAGCGTTCTAACCTTTGAGGGAGAGACTGAAGCTTTCTTT.

The rearrangement uses TRBV15 and TRBJ2-1; no definite D call. Germline loops: CDR1 LNHNV, CDR2 YYDKDF (reference sequence). Trimming removed 0 bases from V and 7 bases from J, with 4 bases in between. The CDR3 consists of 12 residues. CDR3 nucleotide sequence: TGTGCCACCAGCAGAGAACGGAATGAGCAGTTCTTC. Protein product: CATSRERNEQFF. Supplemented by reference TRBV15 and TRBJ2-1, the full variable domain reads DAMVIQNPRYQVTQFGKPVTLSCSQTLNHNVMYWYQQKSSQAPKLLFHYYDKDFNNEADTPDNFQSRRPNTSFCFLDIRSPGLGDTAMYLCATSRERNEQFFGPGTRLTVL.

This chain uses TRBV5-1 with TRBJ2-6; D is uncertain. The CDR3 covers 15 residues. The V and J ends lost 3 bases and 2 bases respectively, with 9 bases between them. The V gene's germline CDR1 is SGHRS and CDR2 YFSETQ. The CDR3 DNA reads TGCGCCAGCAGCTCCCTAAGGGCTGGGGCCAACGTCCTGACTTTC. Protein: CASSSLRAGANVLTF. The whole variable domain, remainder taken from reference TRBV5-1 and TRBJ2-6, is KAGVTQTPRYLIKTRGQQVTLSCSPISGHRSVSWYQQTPGQGLQFLFEYFSETQRNKGNFPGRFSGRQFSNSRSEMNVSTLELGDSALYLCASSSLRAGANVLTFGAGSRLTVL.

This clonotype turned up a few times. V gene TRBV20-1 combines with J gene TRBJ2-3, with 9 positions matching TRBD2. CDR1 and CDR2 from the germline V gene are DFQATT and SNEGSKA (reference sequence). After removal of 6 bases from V and 4 bases from J, the junction contained 5 bases not matched to a gene. The CDR3 loop spans 13 amino acids. In DNA form, the CDR3 reads TGCAGTGCCGATAGCGGGGGCCCAGATACGCAGTATTTT. Protein: CSADSGGPDTQYF.

As concerns this clonotype: Relative to the germline gene, one junction end is altered; a read error may explain this. The rearrangement links TRBV6-2 or TRBV6-3 to TRBJ1-5, with 7 bases aligning to TRBD1. This CDR3 spans 16 amino acids. Per the germline V gene, CDR1 is MNHEY and CDR2 is SVGEGT. CDR3 DNA sequence: TGTGCCCGCAGGGGGACCGCCGGGGGGAGGAATCAGCCCCAGCATTTT. Amino acid sequence: CARRGTAGGRNQPQHF.

This clonotype turned up a few times. The chain has TRBV12-3 or TRBV12-4 and TRBJ1-5; D is perhaps TRBD1 (6 bases). The CDR3 consists of 14 residues. V lost 7 bases and J 4 bases, leaving 14 bases between the germline ends. The CDR3 protein is CASTVDGTNQPQHF. CDR3 nucleotide sequence: TGTGCCAGCACGGTGGATGGGACAAATCAGCCCCAGCATTTT.

This clonotype was detected many times. This chain links TRBV28 with TRBJ2-5; 11 bases are a match to TRBD2. From germline, CDR1 is MDHEN and CDR2 SYDVKM. CDR3 length: 15 amino acids. Unmatched junction bases numbered 3, after V lost 5 bases and J lost 1 base. CDR3 sequence (DNA): TGTGCCAGCAGTCTAGCGGGGGGCTTCCAAGAGACCCAGTACTTC. Translating gives CASSLAGGFQETQYF.

CDR3 sequence (DNA): TGCGCCAGCAGCCAAGAAAGATGGCAGCCCCAGCATTTT. Translation gives CASSQERWQPQHF. The chain carries TRBV4-1 and TRBJ1-5; no definite D call. Trimming took 0 bases from V and 7 from J, leaving 7 bases between them. This CDR3 is 13 amino acids long. The V gene's germline CDR1 is MGHRA and CDR2 YSYEKL.

Regarding this clonotype: At one of its ends the junction is not consistent with the germline gene, which may arise from a read error. This chain links TRBV7-6 with TRBJ1-1, with a tentative D call TRBD1 (6 bases). The CDR3 has 16 amino acids. The germline V gene has CDR1 SGHVS and CDR2 FNYEAQ. This CDR3 reads CASSLKGTPTNTEDCF. The CDR3 nucleotides are TGTGCCAGCAGCTTAAAGGGGACACCCACGAACACTGAAGATTGCTTT.

This clonotype was recorded at least ten times. This rearrangement joins TRBV28 to TRBJ1-1; 8 bases line up with TRBD1. This CDR3 comprises 15 residues. The germline CDR1 and CDR2 sequences are MDHEN and SYDVKM. Trimming took 5 bases from V and 8 from J; bases not matched to a gene: 13. CDR3 sequence reads: CASSQIPQGALEAFF. CDR3 coding DNA: TGTGCCAGCAGTCAAATCCCTCAGGGGGCCCTCGAAGCTTTCTTT.